The 13 T cell receptor beta chains presented below share a single source sample, sequenced in a study of blood T cell repertoires in COVID-19. This table comes from immunoSEQ multiplex PCR, and its TCRdb copy is limited to in-frame clones, with some not included. This sample carries fewer than 100,000 clones, approximately 80% of them seen once, and the ten largest clones take 20% to 25%. Sequenced sample: peripheral blood. The source of these receptors is a woman between 45 and 65 years old with acute or convalescent COVID-19.

V is TRBV9 and J is TRBJ2-2; 8 bases line up with TRBD2. The CDR3 loop spans 14 amino acids. Germline assignment: CDR1 SGDLS and CDR2 YYNGEE. V was pared by 7 bases and J by 3 bases, with 5 bases of the junction left unmatched. The CDR3 spells CASQEREYTGELFF. CDR3 in DNA: TGTGCCAGCCAGGAGCGGGAGTACACCGGGGAGCTGTTTTTT.

This clone was seen a few times. The V call is TRBV9, the J call TRBJ2-1; TRBD2 matches 7 bases. The CDR3 loop spans 17 amino acids. V dropped 0 bases and J dropped 0; count of bases not matched to a gene: 6. Germline CDR1 reads SGDLS; CDR2 reads YYNGEE. DNA of the CDR3: TGTGCCAGCAGCGTAGCTGGGCGGGGGAGCTCCTACAATGAGCAGTTCTTC. Amino acid sequence: CASSVAGRGSSYNEQFF.

This chain links TRBV24-1 with TRBJ2-7; D not certain. With 1 base removed from V and 4 bases from J, the gap between germline ends came to 7 bases. Germline lookup yields CDR1 KGHDR and CDR2 SFDVKD. This CDR3 has 13 residues. CDR3 in DNA: TGTGCCACCAGTGATTTAAACGGGTACGAGCAGTACTTC. The encoded protein is CATSDLNGYEQYF.

V usage is TRBV12-5 and J usage is TRBJ2-1; D ambiguous. V lost 2 bases and J 7 bases, leaving 9 bases between the germline ends. The CDR3 totals 13 residues. Germline loops: CDR1 LGHNT, CDR2 FRNRAP. Here the CDR3 DNA reads TGTGCTAGTGGTTTGTACAGCAAAAATGAGCAGTTCTTC. It is translated as CASGLYSKNEQFF. The variable domain in full, completed from reference TRBV12-5 and TRBJ2-1, reads DARVTQTPRHKVTEMGQEVTMRCQPILGHNTVFWYRQTMMQGLELLAYFRNRAPLDDSGMPKDRFSAEMPDATLATLKIQPSEPRDSAVYFCASGLYSKNEQFFGPGTRLTVL.

The chain is built from TRBV6-2 or TRBV6-3 and TRBJ1-1, with TRBD1 matching over 7 bases. Per germline, CDR1 MNHEY and CDR2 SVGEGT. CDR3 size: 13 residues. Trimming took 6 bases from V and 1 from J; bases not matched to a gene: 2. The CDR3 nucleotides read TGTGCCAGCAGCGGACAGGCGAACACTGAAGCTTTCTTT. It encodes CASSGQANTEAFF.

V usage is TRBV12-3 or TRBV12-4 and J usage is TRBJ1-1; D is unresolved. The CDR3 consists of 13 residues. The V and J ends lost 6 bases and 1 base respectively, with 9 bases between them. CDR3 in amino acids: CASSLSGNTEAFF. CDR3 nucleotides: TGTGCCAGCAGCTTATCGGGGAACACTGAAGCTTTCTTT.

The rearrangement uses TRBV7-8 and TRBJ2-7, with D possibly matching TRBD1 (5 bases). This CDR3 contains 12 residues. Deletions cut 8 bases from V and 4 bases from J, with 12 bases between. The germline CDR1 and CDR2 sequences are SGHVS and FQNEAQ. The CDR3 loop is CASGVQDYEQYF. For the CDR3, the DNA is TGTGCCAGCGGAGTACAGGATTACGAGCAGTACTTC.

The gene calls are TRBV7-9 and TRBJ1-4; 7 bases align to TRBD1. This CDR3 comprises 14 residues. V lost 5 bases, J lost 5 bases, and 5 bases stayed unmatched. Germline V gene data show CDR1 as SEHNR and CDR2 as FQNEAQ (reference sequence). The CDR3: CASSLSGQNEKLFF. The CDR3 bases are TGTGCCAGCAGCCTATCGGGACAGAATGAAAAACTGTTTTTT.

The chain joins TRBV21-1 to TRBJ2-1; the table's D call of TRBD1 was not tested on the DNA. TRBV21-1 is recorded as a pseudogene. The CDR3 extends over 17 amino acids. The CDR3 sequence is CASSARSPGTAYNEQFF. The CDR3 coding sequence is TGTGCCAGCAGCGCGCGATCCCCCGGGACAGCATACAATGAGCAGTTCTTC.

V usage is TRBV4-3 and J usage is TRBJ2-3; 8 bases match TRBD2. CDR1 and CDR2 (germline): LGHNA, YSLEER. The CDR3 extends over 16 amino acids. Trimming took 0 bases from V and 1 from J; bases not matched to a gene: 3. CDR3 protein: CASSQEGAGGTDTQYF. The CDR3 DNA reads as TGCGCCAGCAGCCAAGAGGGAGCGGGGGGCACAGATACGCAGTATTTT.

In this sample, this clone turned up a few times. This chain joins TRBV30 and TRBJ1-3, with TRBD1 matching over 9 bases. J lost 1 base, V lost 1 base, and 8 bases had no gene match. Germline CDR1 is GTSNPN and CDR2 is SVGIG (reference sequence). The length of the CDR3 is 17 residues. As DNA, the CDR3 is TGTGCCTGGAGTGACGGGACAGGGAAAACTTCTGGAAACACCATATATTTT. Translation: CAWSDGTGKTSGNTIYF.

The chain's CDR3 is CASRTLGTGVYNEQFF. CDR3 bases: TGTGCCAGCAGAACCCTAGGGACAGGGGTATACAATGAGCAGTTCTTC. This chain links TRBV27 with TRBJ2-1; 10 bases are shared with TRBD1. Looked up from germline, CDR1 is MNHEY and CDR2 is SMNVEV (reference sequence). V lost 6 bases and J lost 4; bases outside the gene matches: 9. CDR3 size: 16 residues.

For the CDR3, the DNA is TGCGCCAGCAGCTTCCCCATGGGACAGATCACAGATACGCAGTATTTT. The encoded protein is CASSFPMGQITDTQYF. This chain joins TRBV5-1 and TRBJ2-3; TRBD1 agrees at 7 bases. There are 16 residues in the CDR3. From germline, CDR1 is SGHRS and CDR2 YFSETQ. V lost 2 bases and J lost 2; bases outside the gene matches: 8. Variable domain in full (rest from reference TRBV5-1 and TRBJ2-3): KAGVTQTPRYLIKTRGQQVTLSCSPISGHRSVSWYQQTPGQGLQFLFEYFSETQRNKGNFPGRFSGRQFSNSRSEMNVSTLELGDSALYLCASSFPMGQITDTQYFGPGTRLTVL.